A single sample is the source of the 27 T cell receptor beta chains below, sequenced in a study of T cell responses to AZD1222 COVID-19 vaccine. Profiled with immunoSEQ multiplex PCR; TCRdb holds only in-frame clones, not every one. The sample yields roughly 100,000 clones, 82% seen once. Material: peripheral blood, obtained on day 0 of AZD1222 vaccination. The receptors shown here come from an adult in good health.

V gene TRBV7-2 combines with J gene TRBJ1-1; D uncertain. CDR3 length equals 13 residues. The V end was cut by 4 bases, the J end by 0 bases, with 6 bases between. Looked up from germline, CDR1 is SGHTA and CDR2 is FQGNSA. In nucleotides, the CDR3 is TGTGCCAGCAGCTGGTACATGAACACTGAAGCTTTCTTT. As protein: CASSWYMNTEAFF.

This clone was counted a few times. This chain joins TRBV7-2 and TRBJ2-3; TRBD2 matches at 10 bases. The trim removed 4 bases at V and 5 bases at J, leaving 6 bases unmatched. Germline V CDR1 and CDR2: SGHTA, FQGNSA. CDR3 size: 15 residues. CDR3 DNA sequence: TGTGCCAGCAGCTCTACTAGCGGGGACGGAGATACGCAGTATTTT. Its translation: CASSSTSGDGDTQYF.

This clone is a singleton in its sample. The rearrangement uses TRBV18 and TRBJ2-5, with D maybe TRBD1 (5 bases). Trimming pared 0 bases from V and 2 bases from J, leaving 10 bases between. The CDR3 runs 15 residues. CDR1 and CDR2 from the germline V gene are KGHSH and LQKENI. CDR3 protein: CASSPPNQGQETQYF. The CDR3, as DNA: TGTGCCAGCTCACCACCGAATCAGGGTCAAGAGACCCAGTACTTC.

This chain links TRBV5-6 with TRBJ2-7; TRBD2 matches at 7 bases. The length of the CDR3 is 15 residues. Unmatched junction bases numbered 6, after V lost 1 base and J lost 2 bases. CDR1 SGHDT and CDR2 YYEEEE come from the germline V gene. CDR3 sequence: CASSLIERGPYEQYF. CDR3 nucleotides: TGTGCCAGCAGCTTGATCGAGCGGGGACCCTACGAGCAGTACTTC.

The chain is built from TRBV4-1 and TRBJ1-5; 7 nucleotides align to TRBD1. With 0 bases clipped from V and 6 bases from J, the junction kept 2 bases outside the gene matches. The germline gives CDR1 MGHRA, CDR2 YSYEKL. The CDR3 totals 14 residues. CDR3 in DNA: TGCGCCAGCAGCCAAGATGACAGGGCTCAGCCCCAGCATTTT. Its protein is CASSQDDRAQPQHF.

This chain uses TRBV5-6 with TRBJ2-1, with 8 nucleotides matching TRBD2. CDR1 is SGHDT and CDR2 is YYEEEE in the germline V gene. CDR3 length: 13 amino acids. The V gene end was trimmed by 5 bases and the J gene end by 9 bases; junction bases not matched to a gene: 7. CDR3 nucleotides: TGTGCCAGCAGTCTTGGACTAGCTGGTGAGCAGTTCTTC. As protein: CASSLGLAGEQFF.

This chain connects TRBV11-2 to TRBJ2-7; D perhaps matches TRBD2 (5 bases). Trimming left V 5 bases short and J 3 bases short, with 20 bases between. CDR3 length: 16 residues. CDR1 is SGHAT and CDR2 is FQNNGV in the germline V gene. DNA for the CDR3: TGTGCCAGCAGCCCCTCCCGTTGGCGGGCGAACTACGAGCAGTACTTC. The encoded protein is CASSPSRWRANYEQYF.

About this clone itself: At one end, the junction sequence differs from germline, possibly due to a read error. The V and J genes are TRBV7-7 and TRBJ2-2; possibly TRBD2 for D (6 bases). CDR1 and CDR2 from the germline V gene are SSHAT and FNYEAQ (reference sequence). CDR3 size: 15 residues. The CDR3 protein is CASSPSGSNTGELFF. CDR3 DNA: TGTGCTAGCAGCCCCAGCGGGTCGAACACCGGGGAGCTGTTTTTT.

This clone has more than one count but fewer than ten. The gene calls are TRBV4-1 and TRBJ1-2; TRBD1 matches 7 bases. J gave up 2 bases and V 4 bases, and 7 bases lay outside the gene matches. Germline V CDR1 and CDR2: MGHRA, YSYEKL. CDR3 length equals 15 residues. The CDR3 sequence: CASSLGTAENYGYTF. CDR3 sequence (DNA): TGCGCCAGCAGCCTCGGGACAGCTGAAAACTATGGCTACACCTTC.

The chain combines TRBV20-1 with TRBJ1-1, with TRBD1 identical over 8 bases. The CDR3 has 14 residues. V was clipped by 3 bases and J by 3 bases; unmatched bases: 6. CDR1 DFQATT and CDR2 SNEGSKA come from the germline V gene (reference sequence). The CDR3 is CSASVTGGDTEAFF. The CDR3 DNA follows: TGCAGTGCTAGTGTTACAGGGGGGGACACTGAAGCTTTCTTT.

For the CDR3, the DNA is TGTGCCAGTAGTATAGACTCCGGGACAGGGGTGAACTATGGCTACACCTTC. Translating it yields CASSIDSGTGVNYGYTF. This chain uses TRBV19 with TRBJ1-2, with TRBD1 matching 10 bases. In germline, CDR1 is LNHDA, CDR2 SQIVND (reference sequence). Losses at the gene ends were 0 bases for V and 2 bases for J; bases not matched to a gene: 6. This CDR3 contains 17 residues. Using reference TRBV19 and TRBJ1-2 for the parts outside the CDR3, the full variable domain is DGGITQSPKYLFRKEGQNVTLSCEQNLNHDAMYWYRQDPGQGLRLIYYSQIVNDFQKGDIAEGYSVSREKKESFPLTVTSAQKNPTAFYLCASSIDSGTGVNYGYTFGSGTRLTVV.

This clone has just one count. The chain combines TRBV11-2 with TRBJ1-2, with a tentative D call TRBD1 (5 bases). The CDR3 has 17 residues. Trimming pared 2 bases from V and 4 bases from J, leaving 20 bases between. CDR1 is SGHAT, CDR2 FQNNGV, per germline. The CDR3 DNA reads TGTGCCAGCAGCTTATCAAACAGGTTCCTAGCATCCTATGGCTACACCTTC. Encoded protein: CASSLSNRFLASYGYTF.

The chain carries TRBV4-3 and TRBJ2-1; the match to TRBD1 covers 9 bases. The CDR3 is 15 amino acids. CDR1 and CDR2 (germline): LGHNA, YSLEER. J was trimmed by 4 bases and V by 0 bases; bases with no gene match: 1. DNA of the CDR3: TGCGCCAGCAGCCAAGAGGGACAGGGATACAATGAGCAGTTCTTC. Translated, it gives CASSQEGQGYNEQFF.

The V and J genes are TRBV10-3 and TRBJ1-1; 7 bases map to TRBD1. With V trimmed by 7 bases and J by 3 bases, 5 bases remained unmatched. This CDR3 has 13 residues. Germline CDR1 is ENHRY and CDR2 is SYGVKD. DNA for the CDR3: TGTGCCATCACCTTCGACAGGGACACTGAAGCTTTCTTT. Its translation: CAITFDRDTEAFF.

This clone was recorded once. The chain employs TRBV6-6 and TRBJ1-1; possible D gene TRBD1, 5 bases. The V and J ends lost 0 bases and 1 base respectively, with 9 bases between them. Germline assignment: CDR1 MNHNY and CDR2 SVGAGI (reference sequence). The CDR3 is 15 amino acids. The CDR3 nucleotides are TGTGCCAGCAGTTACTCGAACAGGTGGAACACTGAAGCTTTCTTT. It specifies CASSYSNRWNTEAFF.

The chain carries TRBV19 and TRBJ1-1; maybe TRBD1 (6 bases). Germline V gene lookup returns CDR1 LNHDA and CDR2 SQIVND (reference sequence). V lost 9 bases, J lost 3 bases, and 14 bases lay in between. The CDR3 covers 13 residues. The CDR3: CASNQEGDTEAFF. The DNA for the CDR3 is TGTGCCAGCAACCAGGAGGGGGACACTGAAGCTTTCTTT.

V and J are TRBV5-1 and TRBJ2-7, with 8 bases lining up with TRBD1. The CDR3 loop spans 14 amino acids. The germline gives CDR1 SGHRS, CDR2 YFSETQ. Trimming at V came to 5 bases and at J to 3 bases, leaving 7 bases not matched to a gene. CDR3 in amino acids: CASRQPGTGYEQYF. CDR3 DNA sequence: TGCGCCAGCAGACAACCCGGGACAGGCTACGAGCAGTACTTC.

This clone appeared a few times. The chain combines TRBV5-4 with TRBJ2-1, with unresolved D. Per the germline V gene, CDR1 is SGHNT and CDR2 is YYREEE (reference sequence). The CDR3 loop spans 14 amino acids. Trimming removed 0 bases from V and 5 bases from J, with 9 bases in between. The CDR3, as DNA: TGTGCCAGCAGCTTGGACTCGGACCACAATGAGCAGTTCTTC. The encoded protein is CASSLDSDHNEQFF.

The chain joins TRBV5-1 to TRBJ1-1; a possible D gene is TRBD1 (5 bases). This CDR3 is built from 20 residues. From germline, CDR1 is SGHRS and CDR2 YFSETQ. V was clipped by 0 bases and J by 0 bases, with 24 bases between them. CDR3 nucleotide sequence: TGCGCCAGCAGCTTGGTCGTCAGCGGAGGTGGACATGGGTTGAACACTGAAGCTTTCTTT. It yields the protein CASSLVVSGGGHGLNTEAFF.

The chain links TRBV30 to TRBJ1-1; D remains ambiguous. With 5 bases removed from V and 5 bases from J, the gap between germline ends came to 15 bases. The CDR3 sequence is 13 residues long. Germline CDR1 GTSNPN, CDR2 SVGIG (reference sequence). CDR3 in DNA: TGTGCCTGGGTCAACAAGGCGGGGACTGAAGCTTTCTTT. Protein: CAWVNKAGTEAFF.

The table lists this clone with a count of one. The V gene is TRBV6-2 or TRBV6-3, the J gene TRBJ1-1; D is uncertain. Germline V gene sequence: CDR1 MNHEY, CDR2 SVGEGT. This CDR3 spans 13 amino acids. Trimming pared 2 bases from V and 2 bases from J, leaving 6 bases between. CDR3: CASSYVPNTEAFF. The CDR3 DNA reads TGTGCCAGCAGTTACGTGCCAAACACTGAAGCTTTCTTT.

The rearrangement uses TRBV5-8 and TRBJ1-1; tentatively, D is TRBD1 (5 bases). CDR3 length equals 14 residues. Looked up from germline, CDR1 is SGHTS and CDR2 is YDEGEE. Trimming removed 4 bases from V and 1 base from J, with 11 bases in between. The CDR3 sequence: CASSPGLRNTEAFF. The CDR3, as DNA: TGTGCCAGCAGCCCGGGACTCCGGAACACTGAAGCTTTCTTT.

The rearrangement links TRBV19 to TRBJ1-5, with 8 bases aligning to TRBD1. The germline V gene has CDR1 LNHDA and CDR2 SQIVND (reference sequence). Trimming removed 4 bases from V and 5 bases from J; junction bases left unmatched: 13. The CDR3 has 17 residues. The CDR3 loop reads CASSTLDRVAIYQPQHF. CDR3 in DNA: TGTGCCAGTAGTACCCTGGACAGGGTGGCTATCTATCAGCCCCAGCATTTT. Based on the CDR3 plus reference TRBV19 and TRBJ1-5, the full variable domain is DGGITQSPKYLFRKEGQNVTLSCEQNLNHDAMYWYRQDPGQGLRLIYYSQIVNDFQKGDIAEGYSVSREKKESFPLTVTSAQKNPTAFYLCASSTLDRVAIYQPQHFGDGTRLSIL.

This clone occurred once. As DNA, the CDR3 is TGTGCCAGCAGCTTAGATTCCAGCTACAATGAGCAGTTCTTC. It yields the protein CASSLDSSYNEQFF. V is TRBV11-3 and J is TRBJ2-1; D unclear. This CDR3 has 14 amino acids. The germline CDR1 and CDR2 sequences are SGHNT and YENEEA. V was cut by 0 bases and J by 3 bases, with 6 bases left in between.

The J gene is TRBJ2-2, the V gene TRBV24-1; unclear D gene. CDR3 length: 14 residues. V was shortened by 4 bases and J by 9 bases, with 14 bases between the two germline ends. Germline V gene sequence: CDR1 KGHDR, CDR2 SFDVKD. The CDR3 region has the DNA TGTGCCACCAGTGACCCGGGCGTTCACTGGGAGCTGTTTTTT. Translating it yields CATSDPGVHWELFF.

The V call is TRBV11-2, the J call TRBJ1-1; possible D gene TRBD1, 6 bases. The CDR3 runs 13 residues. V lost 3 bases and J lost 6, with 11 bases in between. Germline CDR1 is SGHAT and CDR2 is FQNNGV. Here the CDR3 DNA reads TGTGCCAGCAGCTTCTCCAAGGGGGCTGAAGCTTTCTTT. This codes for CASSFSKGAEAFF.

This clone was seen a single time. The V call is TRBV6-5, the J call TRBJ2-7, with 7 bases fitting TRBD2. V lost 6 bases, J lost 1 base, and 9 bases stayed unmatched. This CDR3 region has 15 residues. CDR1 and CDR2 from the germline V gene are MNHEY and SVGAGI. Written as DNA, the CDR3 is TGTGCCAGCAGCACGGGAGCGGGGCTTTCCTACGAGCAGTACTTC. This translates into CASSTGAGLSYEQYF.